Included here is one T cell receptor (beta chain) sequence, with context. Its recognized antigen is unknown. No base-level quality is on record; no much larger clone is a single base apart. This record comes from a study of blood T cell repertoires in COVID-19 (dated by TCRdb to about 2020). General notes on the study: The collaborator samples originated in the United States, Italy and Spain and spanned the acute and convalescent phases of COVID-19. Sample metadata almost always included a de-identified subject ID, COVID-19 status, age in years and sex. Where available, HLA class I and class II types were obtained from metadata supplied by the sample provider rather than from assay-based typing. The samples were drawn from two sources: the first 160 participants of the ongoing ImmuneRACE study, and 1,200 or so subjects contributed by 6 global collaborators. A freely available public database, intended as a resource for researchers studying the immune response to SARS-CoV-2, is where the repertoires were released. The material from the prospective study consisted of cDNA or gDNA derived from T cells, B-cell-depleted T cells, or PBMCs. The dataset comprised deeply sampled blood TCRbeta repertoires from subjects exposed to, actively infected with, or recovered from COVID-19.

Participants in the prospective study were aged 18 to 89 years, lived in about two dozen United States geographic areas, and enrolled through a virtual design. To assign participants to cohorts, the prospective study relied on clinical history that participants themselves reported in a screening survey and a study questionnaire. For ImmuneRACE Cohort 3, a participant was defined as recovered based on two consecutive negative NP/OP PCR tests, clearance by a healthcare professional, or resolution of symptoms. Mobile phlebotomists in the prospective study collected whole blood, serum and a nasopharyngeal or oropharyngeal swab from every participant. Over a 2-month period, participants in the prospective study had the option of providing additional blood draws and questionnaires. Prospective study blood samples were shipped either frozen or at room temperature before DNA extraction. TCRbeta CDR3 regions were amplified from genomic DNA using the immunoSEQ Assay, a bias-controlled multiplex PCR. Regarding the original processing steps: Nucleated cell counts per sample were estimated from amplification of reference gene primers within the assay. To quantify the absolute abundance of each unique TCRbeta CDR3 rearrangement, sequence reads were collapsed and filtered. For each sample, productive Simpson clonality was calculated by taking the square root of Simpson's diversity index across productive rearrangements. Sourced from immuneACCESS, this table was stored by TCRdb with only in-frame sequences that have V and J called. A share of the clones is absent; for the studies checked, an unresolved V gene accounts for under half, and the remainder has no known explanation. The DNA gave D and trimming, while V, J and clone size come from that table. The sample has approximately 300,000 clones on record, 86% of them singletons. Clones ranked in the top ten supply about 10% of the sample.

Measured from the cysteine to the phenylalanine, the CDR3 is 14 residues long. Only the CDR3 portion is preserved as DNA: 42 bases, with reading frame beginning at the first base. From the germline V gene, CDR1 is MDHEN and CDR2 is SYDVKM. Trimming takes 2 bases from V and 5 bases from J, and the germline ends sit 9 bases apart. Overall study outcomes, separate from this receptor: Clinical and demographic metadata were provided uncurated, with the amount varying by source and participant.

What was sequenced was PBMCs or T cells enriched from blood (not recorded which). The source of this sequence is a woman aged 18-29 years who had recovered from COVID-19. The rearranged chain carries TRBV28 and TRBJ2-2; TRBD2 is possibly the D segment (6 matching bases). The nucleotide sequence is given as TGTGCCAGCAGTTTACCAGGGAGGACCGGGGAGCTGTTTTTT. It codes for CASSLPGRTGELFF. The entire variable domain, with the stretches around the CDR3 drawn from the reference TRBV28 and TRBJ2-2 proteins, is DVKVTQSSRYLVKRTGEKVFLECVQDMDHENMFWYRQDPGLGLRLIYFSYDVKMKEKGDIPEGYSVSREKKERFSLILESASTNQTSMYLCASSLPGRTGELFFGEGSRLTVL.